This passage covers 21 T cell receptor beta chains from one sample sequenced in a study of identical twins. MiXCR, run by TCRdb on the 5' RACE reads, gives a single entry per CDR3 protein. The sample has some 500,000 distinct CDR3 sequences, approximately 9.6% seen once. This sample was shared with a second study, whose subject was yellow fever vaccine responses in identical twins.

Sample: PBMCs. The receptor source for this set is a young woman in good health.

The chain recombines TRBV9 with TRBJ2-7; the D gene is possibly TRBD1 (6 bases). CDR3 length: 15 residues. V lost 0 bases to trimming and J lost 3 bases, with 13 bases between them. Germline CDR1 and CDR2: SGDLS and YYNGEE. The CDR3 region has the DNA TGTGCCAGCAGCGTAGAGGGCGTCAGGGGCTACGAGCAGTACTTC. Protein product: CASSVEGVRGYEQYF.

A note on this clonotype: A much larger clone differs from this one at a single base, so this may be a read error. The CDR3 end shows no conserved phenylalanine or tryptophan, and so a read error is likely. The chain has TRBV7-2 and TRBJ2-1; D is perhaps TRBD1 (5 bases). Germline V gives CDR1 SGHTA, CDR2 FQGNSA. V lost 5 bases and J 0 bases, leaving 8 bases between the germline ends. CDR3 length: 14 residues. CDR3 amino acids: CASSQGSSYNEQFY. The CDR3 nucleotides read TGTGCCAGCAGCCAGGGTAGCTCCTACAATGAGCAGTTCTAC.

In its sample, this clonotype was seen a few times. This chain joins TRBV25-1 and TRBJ2-7, with 9 bases matching TRBD2. This CDR3 is 15 amino acids long. The V gene's germline CDR1 is MGHDK and CDR2 SYGVNS. V lost 3 bases, J lost 5 bases, and 8 bases stayed unmatched. CDR3 in DNA: TGTGCCAGCAGTGATTTTGCGGGAGGGCCGCACGAGCAGTACTTC. Translated, it gives CASSDFAGGPHEQYF.

The sample holds a few counts of this clonotype. The chain has TRBV10-3 and TRBJ1-2; D call uncertain. Germline CDR1 reads ENHRY; CDR2 reads SYGVKD. V was cut by 2 bases and J by 2 bases, with 9 bases left in between. This CDR3 has 14 residues. The CDR3 sequence: CAISEATKNYGYTF. The CDR3 region has the DNA TGTGCCATCAGTGAGGCGACTAAAAACTATGGCTACACCTTC.

This clonotype was detected only a few times. This chain joins TRBV2 and TRBJ2-7; D possibly corresponds to TRBD2 (6 bases). This CDR3 has 14 residues. V shed 7 bases and J shed 1 base, with 14 bases lying between them. The germline V gene encodes CDR1 SNHLY and CDR2 FYNNEI. For the CDR3, the DNA is TGTGCCAGCACAATTGAACTAGCTTCCTACGAGCAGTACTTC. This translates into CASTIELASYEQYF. The full variable domain, in which reference TRBV2 and TRBJ2-7 provide the parts outside the CDR3, is EPEVTQTPSHQVTQMGQEVILRCVPISNHLYFYWYRQILGQKVEFLVSFYNNEISEKSEIFDDQFSVERPDGSNFTLKIRSTKLEDSAMYFCASTIELASYEQYFGPGTRLTVT.

This chain connects TRBV2 to TRBJ2-7; D is perhaps TRBD1 (5 bases). There are 16 residues in the CDR3. The germline V and J ends were trimmed by 5 bases and 0 bases, with 17 bases remaining between them. From germline, CDR1 is SNHLY and CDR2 FYNNEI. Written as DNA, the CDR3 is TGTGCCAGCAGTCCCAGCGCTGGACATAGCTCCTACGAGCAGTACTTC. It encodes CASSPSAGHSSYEQYF. Full variable domain (rest looked up from reference TRBV2 and TRBJ2-7): EPEVTQTPSHQVTQMGQEVILRCVPISNHLYFYWYRQILGQKVEFLVSFYNNEISEKSEIFDDQFSVERPDGSNFTLKIRSTKLEDSAMYFCASSPSAGHSSYEQYFGPGTRLTVT.

This clonotype came up many times. This rearrangement joins TRBV7-2 to TRBJ1-1, with D unclear. Trimming shortened V by 1 base and J by 1 base, and 10 bases separated the two germline ends. CDR1 is SGHTA, CDR2 FQGNSA, per germline. The CDR3 loop spans 15 amino acids. The CDR3 bases are TGTGCCAGCAGCTTAGGGTCTACGGGGAACACTGAAGCTTTCTTT. This sequence encodes CASSLGSTGNTEAFF.

This clonotype has a count of ten or more. The rearrangement uses TRBV29-1 and TRBJ2-4, with D tentatively TRBD2 (7 bases). Trimming stripped 1 base from V and 3 bases from J, with 22 bases between. CDR3 length equals 18 residues. Germline V lookup: CDR1 SQVTM, CDR2 ANQGSEA. The CDR3 DNA sequence: TGCAGCGTTGAAGCCCGAGGGGTCGAAGGGGGGGGCAAAAACATTCAGTACTTC. Amino acid sequence: CSVEARGVEGGGKNIQYF. The whole variable domain, filled in from reference TRBV29-1 and TRBJ2-4, reads SAVISQKPSRDICQRGTSLTIQCQVDSQVTMMFWYRQQPGQSLTLIATANQGSEATYESGFVIDKFPISRPNLTFSTLTVSNMSPEDSSIYLCSVEARGVEGGGKNIQYFGAGTRLSVL.

There are many counts of this clonotype. The chain links TRBV7-2 to TRBJ2-7; TRBD2 agrees at 7 bases. The J segment lost 6 bases and the V segment lost 5 bases, leaving 10 bases of the junction unmatched. CDR3 size: 14 residues. From germline, CDR1 is SGHTA and CDR2 FQGNSA. CDR3 in DNA: TGTGCCAGCAGCATTATCGGGACTACCACCGAGCAGTACTTC. It translates to CASSIIGTTTEQYF.

This clonotype appeared a few times. The J gene is TRBJ2-7, the V gene TRBV10-3; D unclear. The V end lost 8 bases, the J end lost 7 bases, and 12 bases lay between the germline ends. Germline CDR1 is ENHRY and CDR2 is SYGVKD. The CDR3 consists of 11 residues. CDR3 sequence: CAIGQLVEQYF. DNA for the CDR3: TGTGCCATCGGTCAGTTGGTTGAGCAGTACTTC.

This clonotype was recorded many times. The chain employs TRBV20-1 and TRBJ1-1, with 7 positions matching TRBD1. V shed 5 bases, J shed 0 bases, and the junction held 0 bases outside the gene matches. Germline V gene data show CDR1 as DFQATT and CDR2 as SNEGSKA (reference sequence). The CDR3 length is 12 residues. The CDR3 DNA reads TGCAGTGCTGGGACAGTGAACACTGAAGCTTTCTTT. It encodes CSAGTVNTEAFF.

This chain connects TRBV12-3 or TRBV12-4 to TRBJ2-5; 9 bases line up with TRBD1. The CDR3 runs to 15 residues. Trimming removed 1 base from V and 5 bases from J; junction bases left unmatched: 5. This CDR3 reads CASSLVVTGGETQYF. CDR3 DNA: TGTGCCAGCAGTTTAGTGGTGACAGGGGGGGAGACCCAGTACTTC.

This clonotype was recorded a few times. V gene TRBV6-2 or TRBV6-3 combines with J gene TRBJ2-7; no clear D gene. This CDR3 is built from 12 residues. Trimming removed 7 bases at V and 4 bases at J, with 11 bases between. Looked up from germline, CDR1 is MNHEY and CDR2 is SVGEGT. The CDR3 nucleotides read TGTGCCAGCATGAGGCGGTCATACGAGCAGTACTTC. As protein: CASMRRSYEQYF.

The chain couples TRBV10-2 to TRBJ2-7, with D possibly being TRBD1 or TRBD2 (6 bases each). The length of the CDR3 is 15 residues. Germline-derived CDR1 and CDR2 are WSHSY and SAAADI. The V end lost 7 bases, the J end lost 6 bases, and 22 bases lay between the germline ends. As DNA, the CDR3 is TGCGCCAGCATAGGGATCGGGGCCAGGGGAGGCGAGCAGTACTTC. Its translation is CASIGIGARGGEQYF.

The chain joins TRBV28 to TRBJ2-7; D not certain. The CDR3 length is 14 residues. The ends were cut back, 4 bases at V and 2 bases at J, with 12 bases in the middle. CDR1 and CDR2 from the germline V gene are MDHEN and SYDVKM. For the CDR3, the DNA is TGTGCCAGCAGTTCCCGGACCAGACCCTACGAGCAGTACTTC. Translated: CASSSRTRPYEQYF.

The V gene is TRBV7-3, the J gene TRBJ1-5, with D perhaps TRBD1 (5 bases). The CDR3 spans 15 residues. The germline V and J ends were trimmed by 5 bases and 5 bases, with 16 bases remaining between them. CDR1 is SGHTA and CDR2 is FQGTGA in the germline V gene. CDR3 bases: TGTGCCAGCAGCGACCTGGGGCAGAGGGATCAGCCCCAGCATTTT. It is translated as CASSDLGQRDQPQHF.

This clonotype was seen many times. This chain uses TRBV27 with TRBJ2-7, with 9 nucleotides matching TRBD1. The V and J ends lost 7 bases and 4 bases, in that order; junction bases with no gene match: 8. This CDR3 is built from 14 residues. Germline values: CDR1 MNHEY, CDR2 SMNVEV (reference sequence). The DNA for the CDR3 is TGTGCCAGCACTTACAAGGGACAGGGATACGAGCAGTACTTC. Residues: CASTYKGQGYEQYF.

This clonotype was counted many times. This CDR3 is CASSFGGNHGNTIYF. The DNA of the CDR3 is TGTGCCAGCAGCTTCGGGGGAAACCACGGAAACACCATATATTTT. V and J are TRBV5-6 and TRBJ1-3, with D perhaps matching TRBD1 (5 bases). The CDR3 sequence is 15 residues long. Germline V gene data show CDR1 as SGHDT and CDR2 as YYEEEE. V was shortened by 2 bases and J by 4 bases, with 13 bases between the two germline ends.

This clonotype showed up many times. The rearrangement joins TRBV3-1 to TRBJ2-5; no reliable D call. The CDR3 runs to 13 residues. Trimming pared 0 bases from V and 5 bases from J, leaving 7 bases between. CDR1 and CDR2 from the germline V gene are LGHDT and YNNKEL (reference sequence). The CDR3 protein is CASSQENEETQYF. Written as DNA, the CDR3 is TGTGCCAGCAGCCAAGAGAACGAGGAGACCCAGTACTTC.

This clonotype has only a few counts. The chain recombines TRBV11-2 with TRBJ2-3; D remains unclear. Germline V gives CDR1 SGHAT, CDR2 FQNNGV. V dropped 5 bases and J dropped 0 bases, with 9 bases sitting between them. The CDR3 is 14 residues long. CDR3 in DNA: TGTGCCAGCAGCCCCGACGGGAGCACAGATACGCAGTATTTT. It codes for CASSPDGSTDTQYF.

This clonotype has more than one count but fewer than ten. The gene calls are TRBV4-2 and TRBJ1-2, with D hard to call. The germline CDR1 and CDR2 sequences are LGHNA and YNFKEQ. CDR3 length: 16 residues. Trimming stripped 0 bases from V and 4 bases from J, with 15 bases between. CDR3 residues: CASSQETSKTLYGYTF. DNA of the CDR3: TGTGCCAGCAGCCAAGAGACCAGCAAAACACTCTATGGCTACACCTTC.